Listed below are T cell receptor beta chains from one sample, sequenced in a study of shared clonotypes between healthy human individuals. Assay used: immunoSEQ multiplex PCR; TCRdb lists only in-frame clones, some missing. Altogether about 2,100,000 clones are present, 93% being singletons, with the ten largest covering under 2%. Material for sequencing was naive CD8+ T cells from PBMCs. Every receptor here comes from a man between 18 and 35 years old in good health. Some clones in this sample may be carry-over from other donors' samples. Each CDR3 is given with its conserved first and last residue. Fields, in order: clone size, V gene, CDR3 length, D gene, J gene, CDR3 protein, CDR3 DNA. A D gene is named only where the DNA matches it firmly. Clone size appears in some rows only: once, few, many, or a class for an expanded clone.

.,TRBV7-9,18,TRBD1,TRBJ1-4,CASSSPGEGQGANEKLFF,TGTGCCAGCAGCTCCCCCGGAGAGGGACAGGGGGCTAATGAAAAACTGTTTTTT
.,TRBV2,13,.,TRBJ2-1,CASSEGLNNEQFF,TGTGCCAGCAGTGAAGGACTAAACAATGAGCAGTTCTTC
.,TRBV5-1,17,TRBD2,TRBJ2-3,CASSAGLAGEAVDTQYF,TGCGCCAGCAGCGCGGGACTAGCGGGAGAAGCGGTAGATACGCAGTATTTT
.,TRBV2,14,.,TRBJ1-5,CASSGVSGNQPQHF,TGTGCCAGCAGCGGGGTCTCTGGGAATCAGCCCCAGCATTTT
.,TRBV7-3,17,.,TRBJ1-1,CASSLGPTAMLNTEAFF,TGTGCCAGCAGCTTGGGGCCCACAGCCATGCTGAACACTGAAGCTTTCTTT
.,TRBV7-3,16,TRBD1,TRBJ2-2,CASSSLGQMNTGELFF,TGTGCCAGCAGCTCCCTGGGACAGATGAACACCGGGGAGCTGTTTTTT
.,TRBV11-2,15,TRBD1,TRBJ2-2,CASSPRDRDAGELFF,TGTGCCAGCAGCCCCCGGGACAGGGACGCCGGGGAGCTGTTTTTT
.,TRBV19,13,.,TRBJ2-5,CASSIDGEETQYF,TGTGCCAGTAGTATCGATGGGGAGGAGACCCAGTACTTC
.,TRBV6-6,14,.,TRBJ2-7,CASSSPDSPYEQYF,TGTGCCAGCAGTTCACCAGACAGCCCCTACGAGCAGTACTTC
once,TRBV6-5,15,.,TRBJ1-2,CASSHRSGGSYGYTF,TGTGCCAGCAGTCACCGGTCGGGGGGCAGCTATGGCTACACCTTC
few,TRBV7-9,13,.,TRBJ2-1,CASSWSSYNEQFF,TGTGCCAGCAGCTGGAGCTCCTACAATGAGCAGTTCTTC
.,TRBV7-9,16,TRBD2,TRBJ2-1,CASSPQGDGGVNEQFF,TGTGCCAGCAGCCCGCAAGGGGATGGGGGGGTCAATGAGCAGTTCTTC
.,TRBV19,14,TRBD1,TRBJ1-5,CASSVRDRGQPQHF,TGTGCCAGTAGTGTCCGGGACAGGGGACAGCCCCAGCATTTT
.,TRBV4-1,15,.,TRBJ1-2,CASSQGVLDFISYTF,TGCGCCAGCAGCCAAGGGGTATTGGATTTCATAAGCTACACCTTC
.,TRBV6-1,15,.,TRBJ2-7,CASSEGQNVSYEQYF,TGTGCCAGCAGTGAAGGACAGAATGTCTCCTACGAGCAGTACTTC
.,TRBV5-6,15,.,TRBJ2-7,CASSLRRFRGYEQYF,TGTGCCAGCAGCTTGAGGCGTTTTCGGGGCTACGAGCAGTACTTC
.,TRBV7-8,15,TRBD1,TRBJ1-2,CASSSHTTGVDGYTF,TGTGCCAGCAGCTCACACACGACAGGGGTAGATGGCTACACCTTC
.,TRBV11-2,15,.,TRBJ2-1,CASSLVQSSYNEQFF,TGTGCCAGCAGCTTAGTACAGAGCTCCTACAATGAGCAGTTCTTC
.,TRBV5-3,16,.,TRBJ2-7,CARSFPRGQGSYEQYF,TGTGCCAGAAGCTTCCCTCGGGGCCAGGGGTCCTACGAGCAGTACTTC
.,TRBV9,14,.,TRBJ2-7,CASSAGGSPIEQYF,TGTGCCAGCAGCGCTGGGGGGTCCCCAATCGAGCAGTACTTC
.,TRBV7-7,12,.,TRBJ2-2,CASSPRGGELFF,TGTGCCAGCAGCCCGAGAGGCGGGGAGCTGTTTTTT
.,TRBV5-1,15,TRBD1,TRBJ2-7,CASSRGQGSSYEQYF,TGCGCCAGCAGCAGGGGACAGGGGAGCTCCTACGAGCAGTACTTC
.,TRBV5-6,12,.,TRBJ2-1,CASSRLDNEQFF,TGTGCCAGCAGCCGACTAGATAATGAGCAGTTCTTC
.,TRBV5-1,15,.,TRBJ1-5,CASSERGQNNQPQHF,TGCGCCAGCAGCGAACGAGGACAGAACAATCAGCCCCAGCATTTT
.,TRBV28,15,.,TRBJ1-1,CASTPRPFLNTEAFF,TGTGCCAGCACCCCCCGGCCCTTCCTGAACACTGAAGCTTTCTTT
.,TRBV7-8,17,TRBD2,TRBJ2-4,CASSSPPGGLAKNIQYF,TGTGCCAGCAGCTCCCCTCCGGGGGGGCTGGCCAAAAACATTCAGTACTTC
.,TRBV9,14,TRBD2,TRBJ2-7,CASSEGLAFYEQYF,TGTGCCAGCAGCGAGGGACTAGCGTTCTACGAGCAGTACTTC
.,TRBV28,18,TRBD1,TRBJ2-5,CASSSGQLVLGRAETQYF,TGTGCCAGCAGTTCGGGACAGCTAGTGTTGGGACGGGCGGAGACCCAGTACTTC
.,TRBV7-9,15,TRBD1,TRBJ2-7,CASSPRTGGDSEQYF,TGTGCCAGCAGCCCACGGACAGGGGGCGATTCCGAGCAGTACTTC
.,TRBV27,15,TRBD2,TRBJ2-1,CASSPLAGGPHEQFF,TGTGCCAGCAGCCCACTAGCGGGAGGGCCCCATGAGCAGTTCTTC
.,TRBV29-1,13,TRBD2,TRBJ2-7,CSVAGGVSYEQYF,TGCAGCGTTGCGGGGGGGGTAAGCTACGAGCAGTACTTC
few,TRBV6-5,14,.,TRBJ2-1,CASSYSVQGNEQFF,TGTGCCAGCAGTTACTCGGTTCAGGGGAATGAGCAGTTCTTC
.,TRBV28,14,TRBD1,TRBJ1-1,CASSLTGVYTEAFF,TGTGCCAGCAGTTTAACAGGGGTCTACACTGAAGCTTTCTTT
once,TRBV4-1,14,TRBD1,TRBJ2-7,CASSPWDRANEQYF,TGCGCCAGCAGCCCTTGGGACAGGGCCAACGAGCAGTACTTC
.,TRBV27,15,TRBD2,TRBJ2-1,CASSWGLAGGDEQFF,TGTGCCAGCAGTTGGGGACTAGCGGGCGGGGATGAGCAGTTCTTC
.,TRBV15,16,.,TRBJ2-5,CATSGADLGGEETQYF,TGTGCCACCAGCGGAGCTGATCTAGGAGGCGAGGAGACCCAGTACTTC
.,TRBV4-3,21,.,TRBJ2-3,CASSQDMGLTTVGPNTDTQYF,TGCGCCAGCAGCCAAGATATGGGACTTACCACCGTGGGTCCAAACACAGATACGCAGTATTTT
.,TRBV5-6,15,TRBD2,TRBJ2-5,CASRSASGYQETQYF,TGTGCCAGCAGATCCGCTAGCGGGTACCAAGAGACCCAGTACTTC
.,TRBV7-9,15,.,TRBJ1-1,CASRSGQGDTHEAFF,TGTGCCAGCAGGAGCGGACAAGGGGACACCCATGAAGCTTTCTTT
once,TRBV10-2,13,.,TRBJ1-5,CASSEYRNQPQHF,TGCGCCAGCAGTGAGTACAGAAATCAGCCCCAGCATTTT
.,TRBV7-9,16,TRBD2,TRBJ2-7,CASSPTLAGDSYEQYF,TGTGCCAGCAGCCCGACTCTAGCGGGAGACTCCTACGAGCAGTACTTC
.,TRBV27,13,.,TRBJ2-3,CASSAPWGDTQYF,TGTGCCAGCAGCGCCCCTTGGGGAGATACGCAGTATTTT
.,TRBV15,16,.,TRBJ2-5,CATSITVRDSEETQYF,TGTGCCACCAGCATTACCGTCCGGGACTCAGAAGAGACCCAGTACTTC
.,TRBV14,14,TRBD1,TRBJ2-7,CASSRDRASYEQYF,TGTGCCAGCAGCCGGGACAGGGCTTCCTACGAGCAGTACTTC
.,TRBV19,15,TRBD1,TRBJ1-1,CASSTGQAMNTEAFF,TGTGCCAGTAGTACGGGACAGGCGATGAACACTGAAGCTTTCTTT
.,TRBV28,13,.,TRBJ1-4,CATAQSRVEKLFF,TGTGCCACCGCACAGTCGAGGGTAGAAAAACTGTTTTTT
.,TRBV28,16,TRBD1,TRBJ2-7,CASSSRQGSSSYEQYF,TGTGCCAGCAGTTCCCGACAGGGTTCGAGCTCCTACGAGCAGTACTTC
.,TRBV5-6,14,.,TRBJ1-2,CASSLARGHYGYTF,TGTGCCAGCAGCTTGGCCCGGGGGCACTATGGCTACACCTTC
.,TRBV30,15,TRBD2,TRBJ2-1,CAWRPLAGPYNEQFF,TGTGCCTGGCGGCCCCTAGCGGGCCCCTACAATGAGCAGTTCTTC
.,TRBV7-9,16,.,TRBJ2-2,CASSLILAEKPGELFF,TGTGCCAGCAGCTTAATCCTCGCGGAGAAGCCCGGGGAGCTGTTTTTT
once,TRBV4-2,18,TRBD1,TRBJ1-1,CASSQLGIGTGTPTEAFF,TGTGCCAGCAGCCAACTAGGGATCGGGACAGGCACCCCCACTGAAGCTTTCTTT
.,TRBV29-1,13,.,TRBJ2-7,CSAEGGKTYEQYF,TGCAGCGCCGAGGGGGGGAAGACCTACGAGCAGTACTTC
.,TRBV7-9,14,TRBD1,TRBJ2-7,CASSPHRGRYEQYF,TGTGCCAGCAGCCCGCACAGGGGGCGCTACGAGCAGTACTTC